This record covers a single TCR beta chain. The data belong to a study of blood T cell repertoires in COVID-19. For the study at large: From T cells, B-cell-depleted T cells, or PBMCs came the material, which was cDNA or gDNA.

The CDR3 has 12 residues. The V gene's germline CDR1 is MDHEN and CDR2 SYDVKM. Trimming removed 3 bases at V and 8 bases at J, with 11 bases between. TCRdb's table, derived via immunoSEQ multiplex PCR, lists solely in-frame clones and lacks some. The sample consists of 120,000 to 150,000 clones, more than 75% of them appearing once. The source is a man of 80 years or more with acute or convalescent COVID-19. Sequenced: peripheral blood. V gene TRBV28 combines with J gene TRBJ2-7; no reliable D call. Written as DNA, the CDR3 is TGTGCCAGCAGTTTGGTCGGTACGAAGCAGTACTTC. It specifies CASSLVGTKQYF. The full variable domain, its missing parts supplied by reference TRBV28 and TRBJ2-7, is DVKVTQSSRYLVKRTGEKVFLECVQDMDHENMFWYRQDPGLGLRLIYFSYDVKMKEKGDIPEGYSVSREKKERFSLILESASTNQTSMYLCASSLVGTKQYFGPGTRLTVT.